The sequence of this T cell receptor (beta chain) was determined in a study of CD8 T cell repertoires and HIV-1 epitope variants (TCRdb year 2020). With regard to the full study: In separate culture wells, T cells were stimulated with each of twenty-five peptides that represented autologous and known Gag and Nef epitope variants. A total of approximately 77 T cell cultures were run, with each culture condition performed in triplicate except for one peptide, which was performed in duplicate. Among the control conditions were a peptide pool of CMV, EBV and flu, the Ebola AY9 epitope serving as a negative control, and a well with no peptide. An aliquot of 1M T cells was set aside as an uncultured baseline condition, separate from the 83 T cell cultures. Cultures were maintained for nine to ten days in IMDM with gentamicin, and half-media changes adding IL-2, IL-7 and IL-15 were performed on days 3 and 7. Using the EasySep Human T Cell Enrichment Kit, T cells were enriched and then co-cultured with an equal number of autologous T cell-negative cells acting as antigen-presenting cells. Tested epitopes included three Gag epitope families and Nef HW9 and YT9.

Results and caveats for the whole study, not just this receptor: The assay identified only TCR beta chains and indicated proliferation to antigen, not T cell function or cytokine profile. Several clonotypes recognized the Nef KF9 family and one the HW9 family, with no responses to the TAALDMSHF plasma variant. Some ten antigen-specific TCR beta clonotypes were identified, of which more than five appeared to be cross-reactive for autologous or known escape epitope variants.

The CDR3 sequence holds 12 residues, the cysteine and phenylalanine included. Of all the DNA, just the CDR3 is kept, 36 bases in frame from base 1. As encoded in the germline V gene, CDR1 is LGHNA while CDR2 is YNFKEQ. V was cut back by 0 bases and J by 9 bases, leaving a gap of 6 bases between them. Sequencing of TCR beta CDR3 regions was done on the immunoSEQ platform at survey depth. The QIAamp DNA micro kit was used to extract genomic DNA from every cultured and uncultured CD8+ T cell population. Under the source paper's analysis protocol: Any sample with under 5,000 productive reads was excluded, and this exclusion removed about 7% of the 75 cultures stimulated with HIV peptides. Sequences were trimmed to CDR3 by a MANAFEST web app, and nonproductive sequences, CDR3s under 5 amino acids, and sequences not starting with C or ending with F/W were removed. Clonotypes were classified as antigen-specific only if expansion was observed in at least 2 of 3 replicates versus the no-peptide control at FDR 0.01, only within one epitope family. Specific clonotypes also needed at least fivefold higher frequency than in wells stimulated with peptides from other epitope families. TCRdb provides this immuneACCESS table in a form limited to in-frame rearrangements. Some clones are lacking; in checked studies, under half of them reflect an unresolved V gene, and why the rest are absent is not known. Clonal size and the V and J genes are those of that table, whereas D and trimming came from the DNA. The sample has about 5,400 clones on record, around 62% of them singletons. The top ten hold under 55% of the sample.

This clone was detected once. This receptor's antigen is unknown. No qualities accompany the bases; no much larger clone lies one base away. The EasySep Human CD8+ T Cell Enrichment Kit was used on day 10 to isolate CD8+ T cells from every culture. Sequenced material: cultured CD8+ T cells derived from PBMCs. The receptor chain draws on TRBV4-2 and TRBJ2-1; the D segment might be TRBD1 or TRBD2, since each matches 5 bases. The TCR comes from a male donor with HIV. DNA sequence: TGTGCCAGCAGCCAAGAAGGGACTGAGCAGTTCTTC. It encodes CASSQEGTEQFF.